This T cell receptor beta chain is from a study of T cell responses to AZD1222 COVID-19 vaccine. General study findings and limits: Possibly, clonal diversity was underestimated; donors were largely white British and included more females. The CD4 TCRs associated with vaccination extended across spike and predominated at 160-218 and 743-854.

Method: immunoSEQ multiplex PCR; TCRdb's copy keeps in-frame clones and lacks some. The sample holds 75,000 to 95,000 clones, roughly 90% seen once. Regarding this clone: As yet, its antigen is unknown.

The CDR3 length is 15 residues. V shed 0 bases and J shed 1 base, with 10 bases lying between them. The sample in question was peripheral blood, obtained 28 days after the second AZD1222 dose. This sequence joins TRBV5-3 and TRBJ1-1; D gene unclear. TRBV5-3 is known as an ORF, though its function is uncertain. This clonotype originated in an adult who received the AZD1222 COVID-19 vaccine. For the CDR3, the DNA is TGTGCCAGAAGCTTGGCTCGGTCAGAGAACACTGAAGCTTTCTTT. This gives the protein CARSLARSENTEAFF.